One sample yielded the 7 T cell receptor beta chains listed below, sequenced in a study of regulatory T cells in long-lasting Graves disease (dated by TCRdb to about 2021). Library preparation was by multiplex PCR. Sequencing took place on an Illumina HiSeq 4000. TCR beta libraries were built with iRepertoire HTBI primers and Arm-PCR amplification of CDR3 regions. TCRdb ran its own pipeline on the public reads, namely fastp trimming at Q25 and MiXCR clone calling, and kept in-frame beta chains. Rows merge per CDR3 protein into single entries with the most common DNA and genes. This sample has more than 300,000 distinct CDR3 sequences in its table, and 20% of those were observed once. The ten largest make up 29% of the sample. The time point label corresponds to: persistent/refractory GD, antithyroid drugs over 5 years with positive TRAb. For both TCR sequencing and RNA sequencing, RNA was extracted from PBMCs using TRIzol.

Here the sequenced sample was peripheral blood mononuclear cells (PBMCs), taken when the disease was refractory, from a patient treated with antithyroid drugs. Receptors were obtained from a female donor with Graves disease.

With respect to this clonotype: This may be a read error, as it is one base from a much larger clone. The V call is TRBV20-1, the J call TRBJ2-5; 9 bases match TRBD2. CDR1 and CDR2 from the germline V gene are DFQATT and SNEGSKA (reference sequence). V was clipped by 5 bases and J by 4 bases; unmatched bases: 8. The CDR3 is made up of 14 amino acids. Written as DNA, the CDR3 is TGCAGTGCTGGTCTAGCGGGGATGGGAGAGACCCAGTACTTC. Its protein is CSAGLAGMGETQYF.

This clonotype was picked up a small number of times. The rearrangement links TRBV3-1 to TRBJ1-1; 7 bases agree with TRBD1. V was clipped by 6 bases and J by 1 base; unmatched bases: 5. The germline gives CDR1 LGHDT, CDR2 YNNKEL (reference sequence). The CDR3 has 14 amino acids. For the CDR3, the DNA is TGTGCCAGCAGTCGCAGGGGGGAGAACACTGAAGCTTTCTTT. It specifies CASSRRGENTEAFF.

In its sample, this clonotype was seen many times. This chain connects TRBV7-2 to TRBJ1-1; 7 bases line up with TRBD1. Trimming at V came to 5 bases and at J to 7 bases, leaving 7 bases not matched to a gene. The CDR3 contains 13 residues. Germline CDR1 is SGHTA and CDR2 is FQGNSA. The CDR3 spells CASSRDSNYEAFF. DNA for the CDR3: TGTGCCAGCAGCCGGGACAGCAATTATGAAGCTTTCTTT.

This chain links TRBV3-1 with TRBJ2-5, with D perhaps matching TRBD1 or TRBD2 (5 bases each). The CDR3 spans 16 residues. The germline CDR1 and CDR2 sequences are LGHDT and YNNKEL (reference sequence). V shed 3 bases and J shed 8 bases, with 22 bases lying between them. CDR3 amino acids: CASSQARLGTKETQYF. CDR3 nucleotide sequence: TGTGCCAGCAGCCAGGCCAGGCTGGGGACCAAGGAAACCCAGTACTTC.

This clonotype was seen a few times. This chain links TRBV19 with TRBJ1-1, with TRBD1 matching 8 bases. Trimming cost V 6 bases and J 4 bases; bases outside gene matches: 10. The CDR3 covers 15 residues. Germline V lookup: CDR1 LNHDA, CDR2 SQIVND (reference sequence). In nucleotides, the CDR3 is TGTGCCAGTAGATCCATAAAGGACAGGGCCACTGAAGCTTTCTTT. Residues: CASRSIKDRATEAFF.

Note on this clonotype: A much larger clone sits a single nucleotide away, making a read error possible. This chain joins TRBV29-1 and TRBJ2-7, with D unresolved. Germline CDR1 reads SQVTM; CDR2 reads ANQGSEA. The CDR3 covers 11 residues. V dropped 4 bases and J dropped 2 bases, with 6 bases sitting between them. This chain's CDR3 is CSVGEPYEQYF. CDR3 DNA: TGCAGCGTTGGGGAACCCTACGAGCAGTACTTC.

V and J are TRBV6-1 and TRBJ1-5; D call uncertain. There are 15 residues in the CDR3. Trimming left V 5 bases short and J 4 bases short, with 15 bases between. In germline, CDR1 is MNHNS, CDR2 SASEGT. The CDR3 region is CASSLASDGNQPQHF. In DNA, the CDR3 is TGTGCCAGCAGTCTCGCCTCGGACGGTAATCAGCCCCAGCATTTT.